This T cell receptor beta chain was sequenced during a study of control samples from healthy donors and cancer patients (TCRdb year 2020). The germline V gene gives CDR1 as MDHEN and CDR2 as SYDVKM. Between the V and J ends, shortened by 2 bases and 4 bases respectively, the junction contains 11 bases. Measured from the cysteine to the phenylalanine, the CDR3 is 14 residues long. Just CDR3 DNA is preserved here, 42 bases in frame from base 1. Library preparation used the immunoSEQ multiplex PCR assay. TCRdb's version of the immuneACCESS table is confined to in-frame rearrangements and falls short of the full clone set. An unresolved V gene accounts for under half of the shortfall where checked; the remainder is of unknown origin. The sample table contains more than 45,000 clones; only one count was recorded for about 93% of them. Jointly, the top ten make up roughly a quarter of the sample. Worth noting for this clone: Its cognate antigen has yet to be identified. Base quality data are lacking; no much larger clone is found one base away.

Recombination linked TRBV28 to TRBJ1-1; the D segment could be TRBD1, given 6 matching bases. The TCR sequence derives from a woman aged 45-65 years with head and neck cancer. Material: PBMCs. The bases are TGTGCCAGCAGTTTAACAGGGTCGGTCACTGAAGCTTTCTTT. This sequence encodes CASSLTGSVTEAFF.